The next 8 T cell receptor beta chains were all read from a single sample in a study of cytomegalovirus exposure and HLA in healthy donors. In the PCR, 60 Vbeta and 13 Jbeta primers were used. Using immunoSEQ multiplex PCR, the repertoire was profiled, and TCRdb retains in-frame clones only, with some absent. The sample records around 180,000 clones, 80% to 90% being singletons. Source material: PBMCs. The receptors stem from a girl between 10 and 17 years old in good health and CMV-seropositive.

There are a few counts of this clone. This chain connects TRBV15 to TRBJ2-5; possible D gene TRBD1, 6 bases. This CDR3 contains 12 residues. V lost 3 bases to trimming and J lost 10 bases, with 12 bases between them. CDR1 is LNHNV and CDR2 is YYDKDF in the germline V gene (reference sequence). CDR3 residues: CATSSSIGGQYF. DNA for the CDR3: TGTGCCACCAGCAGTTCTATAGGGGGCCAGTACTTC.

The chain joins TRBV7-9 to TRBJ1-1; 10 nucleotides match TRBD1. This CDR3 is built from 15 residues. Germline trimming cut 4 bases from V and 4 bases from J; bases unmatched to any gene: 6. Per germline, CDR1 SEHNR and CDR2 FQNEAQ (reference sequence). The CDR3 bases are TGTGCCAGCAGCTCTCGGGACAGGGGTGCCACTGAAGCTTTCTTT. It codes for CASSSRDRGATEAFF.

On this clone: Within the sample, other DNA sequences also encode this same CDR3. This sequence joins TRBV7-9 and TRBJ1-1, with a possible D match to TRBD1 (5 bases). The V gene's germline CDR1 is SEHNR and CDR2 FQNEAQ (reference sequence). The CDR3 runs to 13 residues. With 4 bases removed from V and 1 base from J, the gap between germline ends came to 7 bases. CDR3: CASSSTGNTEAFF. Written as DNA, the CDR3 is TGTGCCAGCAGCTCCACAGGGAACACTGAAGCTTTCTTT.

To note about this clone: The sample contains more than one DNA sequence encoding this CDR3. V is TRBV4-1 and J is TRBJ1-1, with D hard to call. V lost 0 bases and J 5 bases, leaving 10 bases between the germline ends. The CDR3 has 14 amino acids. Germline V gene lookup returns CDR1 MGHRA and CDR2 YSYEKL. The CDR3 loop reads CASSQDRGGTEAFF. The CDR3 nucleotides are TGCGCCAGCAGCCAAGATCGCGGAGGGACTGAAGCTTTCTTT.

This clone showed up just once. The rearrangement uses TRBV6-5 and TRBJ2-7; TRBD2 matches at 12 bases. V was pared by 2 bases and J by 4 bases, with 3 bases of the junction left unmatched. This CDR3 has 15 residues. Looked up from germline, CDR1 is MNHEY and CDR2 is SVGAGI. The CDR3, as DNA: TGTGCCAGCAGTTACCCGGGACTAGCGGGTTACGAGCAGTACTTC. It translates to CASSYPGLAGYEQYF.

The chain links TRBV23-1 to TRBJ1-3; no firm D call. TRBV23-1 is annotated as an ORF whose role is uncertain. V lost 3 bases and J 2 bases, leaving 14 bases between the germline ends. The CDR3 length is 16 residues. CDR3 coding DNA: TGCGCCAGCAGTCACACGGGAGGGATTGCTGGAAACACCATATATTTT. It yields the protein CASSHTGGIAGNTIYF.

The chain combines TRBV9 with TRBJ1-1; 7 nucleotides agree with TRBD1. The CDR3 consists of 15 residues. Germline assignment: CDR1 SGDLS and CDR2 YYNGEE. The trim removed 0 bases at V and 2 bases at J, leaving 4 bases unmatched. CDR3 loop: CASSVAGTDNTEAFF. The CDR3 nucleotides are TGTGCCAGCAGCGTAGCCGGGACAGACAACACTGAAGCTTTCTTT. Full variable domain (missing parts from reference TRBV9 and TRBJ1-1): DSGVTQTPKHLITATGQRVTLRCSPRSGDLSVYWYQQSLDQGLQFLIQYYNGEERAKGNILERFSAQQFPDLHSELNLSSLELGDSALYFCASSVAGTDNTEAFFGQGTRLTVV.

This chain uses TRBV6-5 with TRBJ2-5, with 7 bases lining up with TRBD1. Germline V gene lookup returns CDR1 MNHEY and CDR2 SVGAGI. CDR3 length: 15 amino acids. V gave up 4 bases and J gave up 0 bases; unmatched junction bases: 5. The CDR3 here is CASSFNRGYQETQYF. CDR3 coding DNA: TGTGCCAGCAGTTTCAACAGGGGTTACCAAGAGACCCAGTACTTC.